This T cell receptor (beta chain) was found in a study of blood T cell repertoires in COVID-19. Across the study: T cells, B-cell-depleted T cells, or PBMCs provided the cDNA or gDNA that served as material.

This table comes from immunoSEQ multiplex PCR, and its TCRdb copy is limited to in-frame clones, with some not included. The repertoire holds about 140,000 clones, with roughly 84% as singletons. Participants were aged roughly 18 to 95 years, lived in over 20 US areas, and enrolled virtually. In assigning cohorts, the study relied on participant-reported clinical history. CDR1 and CDR2 from the germline V gene are MDHEN and SYDVKM. The V end was cut by 6 bases, the J end by 4 bases, with 25 bases between. The CDR3 runs 17 residues. This sequence was found in a man aged 40-49 years with acute COVID-19. Sequencing was done on a sample of PBMCs or T cells enriched from blood (not recorded which). This sequence joins TRBV28 and TRBJ2-7, with D perhaps matching TRBD2 (5 bases). Here the CDR3 DNA reads TGTGCCAGCAGGCAACGCGAGGACTCGGGTAACCTGTACGAGCAGTACTTC. Its protein product is CASRQREDSGNLYEQYF.